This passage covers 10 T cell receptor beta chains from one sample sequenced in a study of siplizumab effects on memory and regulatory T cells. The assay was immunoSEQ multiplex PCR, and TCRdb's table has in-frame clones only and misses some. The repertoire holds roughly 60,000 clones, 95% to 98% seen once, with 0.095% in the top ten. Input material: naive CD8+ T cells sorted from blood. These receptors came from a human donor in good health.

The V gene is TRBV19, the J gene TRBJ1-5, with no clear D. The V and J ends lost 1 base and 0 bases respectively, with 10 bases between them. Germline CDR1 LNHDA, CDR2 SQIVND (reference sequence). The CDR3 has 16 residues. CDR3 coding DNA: TGTGCCAGTAGTATAGCGTCAGGCTATAGCAATCAGCCCCAGCATTTT. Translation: CASSIASGYSNQPQHF.

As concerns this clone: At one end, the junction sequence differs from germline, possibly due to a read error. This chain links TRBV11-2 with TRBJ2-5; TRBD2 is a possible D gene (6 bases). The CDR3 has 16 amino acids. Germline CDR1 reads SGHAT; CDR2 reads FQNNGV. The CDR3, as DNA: TGTGCCAGCAGCTTAGAAGTAAATGTGGGGGGTTACGCCAAAAACTTC. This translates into CASSLEVNVGGYAKNF.

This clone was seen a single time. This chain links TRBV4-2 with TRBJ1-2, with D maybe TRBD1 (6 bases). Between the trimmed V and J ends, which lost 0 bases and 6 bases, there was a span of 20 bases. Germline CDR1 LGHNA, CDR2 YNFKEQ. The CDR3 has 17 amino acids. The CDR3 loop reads CASSQELGITGIHGYTF. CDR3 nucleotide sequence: TGTGCCAGCAGCCAAGAATTGGGTATCACAGGGATTCATGGCTACACCTTC.

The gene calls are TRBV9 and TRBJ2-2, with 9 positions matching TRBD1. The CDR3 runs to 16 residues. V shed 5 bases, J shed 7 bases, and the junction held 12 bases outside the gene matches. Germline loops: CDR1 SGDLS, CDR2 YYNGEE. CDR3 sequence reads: CASSAGKTGGGGELFF. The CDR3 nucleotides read TGTGCCAGCAGTGCCGGGAAGACAGGGGGGGGCGGGGAGCTGTTTTTT.

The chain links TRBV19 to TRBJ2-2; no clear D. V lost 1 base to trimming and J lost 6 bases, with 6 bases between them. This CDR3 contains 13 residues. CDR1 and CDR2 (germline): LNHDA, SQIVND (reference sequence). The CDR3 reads CASSIVAAGELFF. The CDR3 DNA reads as TGTGCCAGTAGTATAGTAGCTGCCGGGGAGCTGTTTTTT.

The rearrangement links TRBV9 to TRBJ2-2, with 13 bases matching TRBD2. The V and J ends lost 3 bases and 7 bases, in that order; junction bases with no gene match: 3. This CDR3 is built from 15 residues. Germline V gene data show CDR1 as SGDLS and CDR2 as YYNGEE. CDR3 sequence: CASSARLAGGGELFF. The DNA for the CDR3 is TGTGCCAGCAGCGCGAGACTAGCGGGGGGCGGGGAGCTGTTTTTT.

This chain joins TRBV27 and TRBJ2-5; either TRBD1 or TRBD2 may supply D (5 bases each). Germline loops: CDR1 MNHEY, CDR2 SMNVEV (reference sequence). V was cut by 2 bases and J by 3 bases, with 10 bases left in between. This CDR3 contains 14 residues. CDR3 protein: CASSLMMGEETQYF. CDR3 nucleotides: TGTGCCAGCAGTTTAATGATGGGGGAAGAGACCCAGTACTTC.

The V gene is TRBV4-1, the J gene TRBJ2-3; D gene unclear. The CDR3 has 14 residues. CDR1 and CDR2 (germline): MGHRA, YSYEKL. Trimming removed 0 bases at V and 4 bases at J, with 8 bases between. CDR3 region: CASSQEAPPDTQYF. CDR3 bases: TGCGCCAGCAGCCAAGAAGCACCACCAGATACGCAGTATTTT.

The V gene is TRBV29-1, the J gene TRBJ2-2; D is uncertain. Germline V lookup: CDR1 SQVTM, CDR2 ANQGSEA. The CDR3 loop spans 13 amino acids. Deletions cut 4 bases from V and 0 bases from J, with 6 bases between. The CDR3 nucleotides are TGCAGCGTTGTAGACTCGAACACCGGGGAGCTGTTTTTT. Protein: CSVVDSNTGELFF.

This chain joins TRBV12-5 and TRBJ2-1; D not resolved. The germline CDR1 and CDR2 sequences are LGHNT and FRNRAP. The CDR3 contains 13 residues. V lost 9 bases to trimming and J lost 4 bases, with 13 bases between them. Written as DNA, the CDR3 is TGTGCTAGCGGAATATTACCTTACAATGAGCAGTTCTTC. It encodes CASGILPYNEQFF. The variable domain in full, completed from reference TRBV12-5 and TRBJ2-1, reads DARVTQTPRHKVTEMGQEVTMRCQPILGHNTVFWYRQTMMQGLELLAYFRNRAPLDDSGMPKDRFSAEMPDATLATLKIQPSEPRDSAVYFCASGILPYNEQFFGPGTRLTVL.